This T cell receptor (beta chain) was captured in a study of cytomegalovirus exposure and HLA in healthy donors. Whole-study results and caveats: Productive status was seen about 87% or about 30% of the time for most TCR beta V segments in an earlier analysis.

Details on this clone: Its antigen remains unidentified.

CDR3 length equals 14 residues. V lost 5 bases, J lost 4 bases, and 5 bases stayed unmatched. The V gene's germline CDR1 is MNHEY and CDR2 SMNVEV (reference sequence). In nominal health when sampled, donors likely had unrecorded immune exposures nonetheless. This PCR relied on a set of 60 Vbeta primers and 13 Jbeta primers. Libraries were prepared by immunoSEQ multiplex PCR; TCRdb keeps only in-frame clonotypes and omits some of them. Of 100,000 or so clones listed, roughly 15% were seen once; the top ten hold around 0.9%. Sequenced input: PBMCs. The receptor was isolated from a female donor in good health and CMV-seronegative. V usage is TRBV27 and J usage is TRBJ2-5; 9 nucleotides match TRBD1. CDR3 nucleotides: TGTGCCAGCAGTAGACCGGGACAGGGAGAGACCCAGTACTTC. Protein sequence: CASSRPGQGETQYF.